Below, one T cell receptor (beta chain) is given with its context. Its antigen is as yet unknown. Germline lookup yields CDR1 SQVTM and CDR2 ANQGSEA. V lost 5 bases and J lost 5, with 19 bases in between. The CDR3 contains 14 residues. This entry belongs to a study of cytomegalovirus exposure and HLA in healthy donors. Overall study findings and caveats: A later analysis reportedly found that, within productive TCRs, an Asian-associated ancestry cluster had fewer N-insertions than the mean observed across the approximately 690 donors.

PCR employed 60 Vbeta and 13 Jbeta primers. Produced via immunoSEQ multiplex PCR; TCRdb's table is partial and in-frame only. The sample shows roughly 120,000 clones, roughly 83% of them seen only once. Each of the donors was a healthy bone marrow donor. The sequencing sample was made of PBMCs. This chain uses TRBV29-1 with TRBJ2-7; D unclear. The origin of this receptor is a man aged 25 to 40 in good health and CMV-seropositive. The CDR3 coding sequence is TGCAGCGTTACACCCTCTCTCCTGTTCAACGAGCAGTACTTC. Its translation is CSVTPSLLFNEQYF.